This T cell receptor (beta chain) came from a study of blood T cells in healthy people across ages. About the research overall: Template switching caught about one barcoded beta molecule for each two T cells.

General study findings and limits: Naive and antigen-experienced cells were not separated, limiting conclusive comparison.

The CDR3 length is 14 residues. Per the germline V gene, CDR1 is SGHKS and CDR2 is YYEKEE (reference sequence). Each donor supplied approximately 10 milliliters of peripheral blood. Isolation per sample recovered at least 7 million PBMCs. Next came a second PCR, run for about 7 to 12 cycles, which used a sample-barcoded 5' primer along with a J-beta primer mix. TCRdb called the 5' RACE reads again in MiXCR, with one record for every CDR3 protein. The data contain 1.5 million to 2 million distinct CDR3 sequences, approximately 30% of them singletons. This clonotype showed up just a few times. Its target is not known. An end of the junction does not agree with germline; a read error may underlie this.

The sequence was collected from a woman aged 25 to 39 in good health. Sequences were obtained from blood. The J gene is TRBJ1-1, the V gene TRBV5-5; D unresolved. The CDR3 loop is CASSFRQGNTETFF. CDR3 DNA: TGTGCCAGCAGCTTTAGGCAAGGGAACACTGAAACTTTCTTT.